This T cell receptor beta chain was sequenced in a study of CD8 T cells in ankylosing spondylitis. Worth noting for this clonotype: Antigen specificity is unknown.

TCRdb re-called the 5' RACE reads through MiXCR, storing one row per CDR3 protein. The data hold roughly 230,000 distinct CDR3 sequences, with 15% to 20% observed a single time. V was cut by 3 bases and J by 7 bases, with 9 bases left in between. CDR3 size: 12 residues. General study points: A TCR beta motif of 8 or 9 highly homologous variants appeared characteristic of ankylosing spondylitis blood. Reportedly, significant enrichment of disease-linked clones occurred in matched ankylosing spondylitis synovial fluid.

This chain connects TRBV12-3 or TRBV12-4 to TRBJ1-1; D call uncertain. Sequenced sample: blood, either unsorted or a sorted T cell fraction (not recorded which). The TCR sequence derives from a male donor with ankylosing spondylitis or in good health (not recorded which). The CDR3 sequence is CASSLVGFEAFF. The CDR3 DNA follows: TGTGCCAGCAGTTTGGTCGGTTTTGAAGCTTTCTTT.